The 18 T cell receptor beta chains below were found in one sample sequenced in a study of shared clonotypes between healthy human individuals. Some clones are missing from TCRdb's copy, which holds only in-frame ones; the method was immunoSEQ multiplex PCR. The sample carries about 1.1 million clones, 75% to 80% recorded once. The sample taken for sequencing was memory CD4+ T cells from PBMCs. The subset: CD45RA-negative fraction. All receptors come from a man aged 18 to 30 in good health. Some clones in this sample may be carry-over from other donors' samples.

The chain employs TRBV5-1 and TRBJ1-3; D is unresolved. The germline V gene encodes CDR1 SGHRS and CDR2 YFSETQ. The CDR3 has 15 amino acids. Trimming pared 3 bases from V and 0 bases from J, leaving 10 bases between. The CDR3 region is CASSSGPSSGNTIYF. The DNA for the CDR3 is TGCGCCAGCAGCTCCGGCCCGAGCTCTGGAAACACCATATATTTT.

The V and J genes are TRBV7-6 and TRBJ1-1; D is possibly TRBD1 (6 bases). V dropped 6 bases and J dropped 0 bases, with 14 bases sitting between them. This CDR3 is 15 amino acids long. Germline lookup yields CDR1 SGHVS and CDR2 FNYEAQ. In DNA form, the CDR3 reads TGTGCCAGCAGTTCCGTCCACAGGGTGAACACTGAAGCTTTCTTT. Its translation is CASSSVHRVNTEAFF.

The chain links TRBV2 to TRBJ1-1, with D unclear. Between the trimmed V and J ends, which lost 6 bases and 1 base, there was a span of 9 bases. Looked up from germline, CDR1 is SNHLY and CDR2 is FYNNEI. The CDR3 extends over 13 amino acids. The CDR3: CASSIKPNTEAFF. The CDR3 region has the DNA TGTGCCAGCAGCATTAAACCGAACACTGAAGCTTTCTTT.

This rearrangement joins TRBV5-1 to TRBJ2-7, with 7 bases aligning to TRBD2. The CDR3 has 16 amino acids. Germline V gives CDR1 SGHRS, CDR2 YFSETQ. V shed 2 bases and J 4 bases; nucleotides not matched to a gene: 12. For the CDR3, the DNA is TGCGCCAGCAGCTTTACACCCCAAGGCGGGGGATACGAGCAGTACTTC. It yields the protein CASSFTPQGGGYEQYF.

This clone was detected only a few times. The chain joins TRBV18 to TRBJ1-5; TRBD1 might be the D (6 bases). Deletions cut 6 bases from V and 4 bases from J, with 13 bases between. Germline V gene data show CDR1 as KGHSH and CDR2 as LQKENI. The CDR3 consists of 14 residues. CDR3 loop: CASSVDSQNQPQHF. The DNA of the CDR3 is TGTGCCAGCTCTGTGGACAGCCAAAATCAGCCCCAGCATTTT.

The V and J genes are TRBV7-2 and TRBJ1-1; no firm D call. V lost 2 bases and J 4 bases, leaving 8 bases between the germline ends. Germline V lookup: CDR1 SGHTA, CDR2 FQGNSA. This CDR3 spans 13 amino acids. For the CDR3, the DNA is TGTGCCAGCAGCTTATCCGTGCGCACTGAAGCTTTCTTT. Amino acid sequence: CASSLSVRTEAFF.

The CDR3 protein is CASREWTGVPRNTIYF. The DNA of the CDR3 is TGTGCCAGCAGGGAATGGACAGGGGTTCCTCGAAACACCATATATTTT. J is TRBJ1-3 and V is TRBV2; TRBD1 agrees at 9 bases. The germline CDR1 and CDR2 sequences are SNHLY and FYNNEI. Unmatched junction bases numbered 11, after V lost 6 bases and J lost 5 bases. The CDR3 consists of 16 residues. The full variable domain, rest sourced from reference TRBV2 and TRBJ1-3, is EPEVTQTPSHQVTQMGQEVILRCVPISNHLYFYWYRQILGQKVEFLVSFYNNEISEKSEIFDDQFSVERPDGSNFTLKIRSTKLEDSAMYFCASREWTGVPRNTIYFGEGSWLTVV.

With respect to this clone: Other DNA sequences in this sample translate to the same CDR3. The chain employs TRBV5-4 and TRBJ2-3; TRBD2 aligns across 11 bases. The CDR3 has 16 residues. In germline, CDR1 is SGHNT, CDR2 YYREEE (reference sequence). Germline trimming cut 4 bases from V and 0 bases from J; bases unmatched to any gene: 4. The chain's CDR3 is CASSRGLAGSTDTQYF. The CDR3 DNA sequence: TGTGCCAGCAGCCGCGGACTAGCGGGCAGCACAGATACGCAGTATTTT.

This chain uses TRBV30 with TRBJ1-4, with D uncertain. Per germline, CDR1 GTSNPN and CDR2 SVGIG (reference sequence). Between the trimmed V and J ends, which lost 2 bases and 0 bases, there was a span of 10 bases. This CDR3 is 15 amino acids long. CDR3 DNA sequence: TGTGCCTGGAGTTACCGGACGGCAACTAATGAAAAACTGTTTTTT. Its translation is CAWSYRTATNEKLFF.

The chain is built from TRBV19 and TRBJ2-7; 10 bases fit TRBD2. The CDR3 is 21 residues long. Per the germline V gene, CDR1 is LNHDA and CDR2 is SQIVND (reference sequence). The J segment lost 12 bases and the V segment lost 5 bases, leaving 34 bases of the junction unmatched. The CDR3 DNA reads TGTGCCAGTAGTGCCCAGAAGATACCCCCTCAAACCCCTAGCGGGAGTAGGCCAGCGTACTTC. Its translation is CASSAQKIPPQTPSGSRPAYF.

CDR3 protein: CAWSGPSGKRETQYF. In nucleotides, the CDR3 is TGTGCCTGGAGTGGGCCTAGCGGGAAGCGAGAGACCCAGTACTTC. The chain uses TRBV30 and TRBJ2-5; the match to TRBD2 covers 9 bases. CDR1 GTSNPN and CDR2 SVGIG come from the germline V gene (reference sequence). The CDR3 is 15 residues long. The V and J ends lost 1 base and 4 bases, in that order; junction bases with no gene match: 7.

This clone was counted only a few times. V usage is TRBV1 and J usage is TRBJ1-2; TRBD1 was called by the table and not checked on the DNA. TRBV1 has pseudogene status. The CDR3 extends over 15 amino acids. In DNA form, the CDR3 reads TGCACCAGCAGCCAAGACGCCAGGGGGCTATTCGGCTACACCTTC. This codes for CTSSQDARGLFGYTF.

The chain has TRBV5-4 and TRBJ2-7, with 8 positions matching TRBD1. The CDR3 runs 14 residues. The germline CDR1 and CDR2 sequences are SGHNT and YYREEE (reference sequence). V lost 4 bases, J lost 3 bases, and 6 bases stayed unmatched. CDR3 residues: CASSRTGPLYEQYF. In DNA, the CDR3 is TGTGCCAGCAGCCGGACAGGGCCACTCTACGAGCAGTACTTC.

This clone was counted a single time. The chain links TRBV5-4 to TRBJ2-1; 7 bases fit TRBD1. The germline V gene has CDR1 SGHNT and CDR2 YYREEE (reference sequence). With V trimmed by 2 bases and J by 6 bases, 14 bases remained unmatched. The CDR3 consists of 17 residues. The CDR3 here is CASSFLTGHFSGNEQFF. The CDR3 region has the DNA TGTGCCAGCAGCTTCCTGACAGGGCATTTCTCGGGCAATGAGCAGTTCTTC.

This clone showed up just once. This sequence joins TRBV5-1 and TRBJ2-2; 8 bases align to TRBD1. Germline V gives CDR1 SGHRS, CDR2 YFSETQ. The V gene end was trimmed by 4 bases and the J gene end by 9 bases; junction bases not matched to a gene: 5. The CDR3 extends over 13 amino acids. Written as DNA, the CDR3 is TGCGCCAGCAGCATGCAGGGGGCGCGGGAGCTGTTTTTT. It translates to CASSMQGARELFF.

This chain connects TRBV5-4 to TRBJ1-3, with 8 bases fitting TRBD1. Looked up from germline, CDR1 is SGHNT and CDR2 is YYREEE (reference sequence). V dropped 4 bases and J dropped 2; count of bases not matched to a gene: 8. The CDR3 sequence is 16 residues long. Written as DNA, the CDR3 is TGTGCCAGCAGCCCCGGACAGGGAATTACTGGAAACACCATATATTTT. This gives the protein CASSPGQGITGNTIYF. Full variable domain (remainder filled in from reference TRBV5-4 and TRBJ1-3): ETGVTQSPTHLIKTRGQQVTLRCSSQSGHNTVSWYQQALGQGPQFIFQYYREEENGRGNFPPRFSGLQFPNYSSELNVNALELDDSALYLCASSPGQGITGNTIYFGEGSWLTVV.

This clone was seen many times. CDR3 DNA: TGTGCCAGCAGGGACAGGTCTATCTCAACCTACGAGCAGTACTTC. It is translated as CASRDRSISTYEQYF. The chain employs TRBV5-4 and TRBJ2-7; 7 bases match TRBD1. CDR3 length equals 15 residues. Germline V lookup: CDR1 SGHNT, CDR2 YYREEE (reference sequence). V lost 5 bases, J lost 2 bases, and 10 bases stayed unmatched.

On this clone: Possible read error: a much larger clone is one base away. The chain has TRBV15 and TRBJ2-7; 10 bases map to TRBD2. Germline CDR1 is LNHNV and CDR2 is YYDKDF (reference sequence). V dropped 1 base and J dropped 3; count of bases not matched to a gene: 12. The CDR3 is 18 amino acids. The CDR3 loop is CATSRAGWGTSDNYEQYF. The DNA for the CDR3 is TGTGCCACCAGCAGAGCGGGCTGGGGGACTAGCGATAACTACGAGCAGTACTTC.